This TCR beta chain was sequenced during a study of cytomegalovirus exposure and HLA in healthy donors (dated 2017 in TCRdb). With respect to the entire study: An earlier analysis of roughly 630 of the donors reported 250 to 350 Gb of sequence data and 117 million unique TCR beta sequences from about 179 million T cells. Every discovery cohort repertoire had been produced on one sequencing platform. Genome-wide SNP genotypes for about 65% of the 666 donors were used in a later genetic analysis, which treated that subset as a discovery cohort. Roughly 5 DR-DQ haplotypes were treated as single units for association and clustering because of strong linkage in the cohort. The study aimed to test whether signatures of past pathogen exposure could be identified by cataloging public T cell receptors. About 300 gigabases of sequencing data and approximately 93 million unique TCR sequences were included in an early release covering roughly 600 HLA-typed donors. Rather than drawing on any new phenotypic data, the later analysis identified candidate immune exposures from TCR beta sequences and the way those sequences occurred across donors. An earlier analysis of some 500 of the donors applied high-throughput TCR beta sequencing to assess whether each TCR beta V gene segment acted as functional or pseudogenic. Besides the first cohort of 500 to 700 subjects, a separate validation cohort made up of about 120 different subjects was used. HLA typing covered class I and class II loci at four-digit resolution. High-throughput TCR immunosequencing, statistical association of individual TCRs with disease status, and machine learning were combined to predict cytomegalovirus infection status. A later analysis re-analyzed previously published TCR beta repertoires from 650 to 800 donors and added high-resolution HLA genotyping to study TCR occurrence patterns. The T cell repertoires of roughly 660 subjects were profiled by immunosequencing and related to cytomegalovirus serostatus. Donor age, sex, ethnicity and CMV serostatus were compiled together with the repertoire data. Among some 400 genotyped donors of the cohort, an average of approximately 240,000 unique TCR beta nucleotide sequences were sequenced per donor, roughly a sixth of them non-productive. Among the roughly 430 genotyped donors, around 81% belonged to the genetic ancestry cluster associated with self-reported Caucasian donors. Typing coverage varied by locus: 629-630 donors for A, B, C, DRB1 and DQB1; roughly 560 for DQA1; around 610 for DPA1; under 490 for DPB1.

In total, just over 650 healthy bone marrow donors made up the cohort. At the time of sampling, all cohort members were nominally healthy, though unrecorded immune exposures were likely present. The donor tested CMV seronegative, placing the donor among the 300 to 400 seronegative members of the cohort. Each donor provided a peripheral blood sample, and peripheral blood mononuclear cells were used for TCR beta sequencing. Genomic DNA extraction from the blood cell samples was performed with the Qiagen DNeasy Blood Extraction Kit. The investigation overall reported the following: A later genetic analysis reported fewer N-insertions in productive TCRs among donors in an Asian-associated ancestry cluster than the roughly 670-donor mean. Because some donors lacked HLA typing at each locus, the association tests relied only on the typed subset. According to the authors, the approach could potentially be generalized to other disease states and immunological phenotypes. In a later genetic analysis, a missense DCLRE1C variant was associated with V-gene and J-gene trimming of TCR beta chains, and the association was replicated in an independent cohort. Three of the identified cytomegalovirus-associated TCR beta chains were confirmed in vitro to be specific for cytomegalovirus antigens. Only TCR beta chains were sequenced in this cohort, and the absence of alpha or paired-chain data limited detectable features. In both the original and validation cohorts, the classifier was reported to diagnose cytomegalovirus status with high specificity and sensitivity. Most TCR sequences were observed very rarely across donors, whereas some public TCRs were present in many individuals. Linkage disequilibrium might explain the correlated functional status among segregating V segments, but an unknown experimental factor could not be ruled out. Assigning TCR associations to individual alleles was difficult when HLA alleles, especially DR and DQ, strongly co-occurred. CMV serostatus was the only immune exposure information available for the cohort. At a false discovery rate of 0.05, a later analysis linked some 18,000 TCR beta sequences to specific HLA alleles. In a later analysis, most CMV-associated TCR beta chains were found to appear HLA-restricted, with HLA associations seemingly driven largely by CMV exposure. In the study, around 150 TCR beta chains were listed as associated with cytomegalovirus. The presence/absence analyses assumed that sequencing depth was roughly uniform across donors, and that assumption may not be true. According to a later analysis, parvovirus B19, influenza, CMV and Epstein-Barr virus appeared linked to several top co-occurrence clusters. In a later analysis, HLA-associated TCR beta chains showed more clonal expansion and lower generation probabilities than non-associated chains that were equally common. A further reported finding was that TCR beta sequences accurately predicted the HLA-A and HLA-B alleles for most subjects in the first cohort. The earlier analysis of around 600 of the donors excluded 15 to 20 rarely observed V segments, including chromosome 9 orphons, because counts were too low. In an earlier analysis of approximately 590 of the donors, most TCR beta V segments were observed in productive rearrangements about 90% or about 30% of the time, broadly matching IMGT annotations. In a later analysis, TCR association rates were found to vary across HLA loci, with the most associated TCRs seen for DRB1 alleles and the fewest for HLA-C alleles. A cluster of highly shared sequence variants was judged likely to be a technical artifact of the sequencing pipeline.

Libraries were made using the immunoSEQ multiplex PCR assay. For the multiplex PCR, a mixture combining 60 forward primers for TCR Vbeta segments and 13 reverse primers for TCR Jbeta segments was used. The CDR3 region of rearranged TCR beta genes was amplified from genomic DNA with a multiplex PCR assay. The amplified TCR beta libraries were sequenced on the Illumina HiSeq System as 87-base-pair reads. In the source study's methods: A later analysis counted tens of millions of unique TCR beta chains across the 600 to 850 repertoires, and approximately 11 million of these chains were shared by at least two donors. To remove PCR and sequencing errors, raw reads were error-corrected and collapsed into unique sequences using a nearest-neighbor algorithm that merged closely related sequences. Alignment of CDR3 sequences to IMGT reference sequences was used to assign V, D and J gene segments. For a sequence to be retained, at least a six-nucleotide match to both a V gene segment and a J gene segment was required. Rearrangements were classified as productive when the CDR3 lacked stop codons and remained in frame with V and J, and all other rearrangements were classified as non-productive. CDR3 was defined by IMGT convention, running from the second conserved V-encoded cysteine to the conserved J-encoded phenylalanine. In an earlier analysis of just under 600 of the donors, sequences lacking an unambiguous match to a single V gene segment were excluded. In an earlier analysis of some 590 of the donors, V segments were called functional above 56.7% productive rearrangements and were called segregating when the between-donor standard deviation exceeded 5%. A statistical classification framework was developed to diagnose cytomegalovirus status using the catalog of TCR beta chain sequences. A later analysis assigned V and J genes by comparing TCR nucleotide sequences with IMGT/GENE-DB human TR gene sequences. A later analysis assigned CDR3 sequences and most-parsimonious VDJ recombination scenarios with the TCRdist pipeline. In a later analysis, every TCR beta chain was defined by the combination of its CDR3 amino acid sequence and its V-gene family, and reads without a unique V-gene family were dropped. As a way to deal with suspected cross-contamination and a sequencing artifact, a later analysis dropped over 550 nucleotide sequences that were highly shared and had low generation probability. A later analysis calculated a clonal expansion index for each public chain from normalized within-repertoire ranks of inferred template counts. In a later analysis, generation probabilities were computed using a VDJ recombination model fitted to out-of-frame rearrangements, and the results were checked against IGoR. In a later analysis, hypergeometric tests were used to score TCR-TCR, TCR-HLA and TCR-CMV co-occurrence, with a repertoire-size bias correction applied to TCR pairs. False discovery rates were estimated in a later analysis by permuting HLA or CMV assignments 20 times. In a later analysis, co-occurring TCRs were grouped using DBSCAN, with TCRdist sequence similarity added in when clustering inside HLA-allele-positive subsets. Repertoires with fewer than 30,000 or more than 120,000 public chains were left out of co-occurrence clustering, as were five repertoires with anomalous nucleotide sharing. TCRdb took over this immuneACCESS table, retaining in-frame rearrangements with V and J assigned. Such tables are incomplete; in checked studies, under half of the missing clones stem from an unresolved V gene, and the remainder is unexplained. V, J and clone size derive from that table, while D and trimming were established from the DNA sequence. The sample table includes 100,000 to 150,000 clones. The ten largest clones capture approximately 2.6% of the sample.

About this clone itself: It has no known antigen specificity.

The sample consisted of PBMCs. This receptor was taken from a man in his thirties or forties in good health and CMV-seronegative.

The nucleotide sequence reads as follows: TGTGCCAGCAGTTTATATGTGATGGGGGGAAGCTCACCCCTCCACTTT. Its translation reads: CASSLYVMGGSSPLHF. This chain is built from TRBV27 and TRBJ1-6, with a weak D call of TRBD1 (5 bases match). Per the germline V gene (reference sequence), MNHEY is the CDR1 and SMNVEV is the CDR2. The CDR3 covers 16 residues, taking in both the cysteine and the phenylalanine. The kept DNA is CDR3 alone, 48 bases in frame from the first base. A distance of 17 bases separates the germline ends of V and J, which lose 1 base and 10 bases respectively.